What follows are 13 T cell receptor beta chains derived from one specimen sequenced in a study of blood T cells in healthy people across ages. The second PCR ran about 6 to 11 cycles with a sample-barcoded 5' primer and J-beta primers. Each CDR3 protein is one row after TCRdb ran MiXCR on the 5' RACE reads. This table holds about 730,000 distinct CDR3 sequences, 35% to 45% found once. Sequencing was performed on blood. The receptors derive from a woman aged 60-75 years in good health.

The V gene is TRBV20-1, the J gene TRBJ2-1, with D perhaps TRBD1 (6 bases). Trimming left V 6 bases short and J 7 bases short, with 16 bases between. CDR1 and CDR2 (germline): DFQATT, SNEGSKA (reference sequence). The CDR3 runs 13 residues. CDR3 in DNA: TGCAGTGCGACATACAGGGTTGCAAATGAGCAGTTCTTC. It specifies CSATYRVANEQFF.

The chain employs TRBV29-1 and TRBJ2-3; tentatively, D is TRBD2 (6 bases). V lost 2 bases to trimming and J lost 4 bases, with 13 bases between them. CDR1 is SQVTM and CDR2 is ANQGSEA in the germline V gene. This CDR3 contains 14 residues. The CDR3: CSVEYRDFPDTQYF. CDR3 DNA sequence: TGCAGCGTTGAATACCGGGACTTCCCAGATACGCAGTATTTT.

The sample holds a few counts of this clonotype. The chain has TRBV5-1 and TRBJ2-5; TRBD1 agrees at 9 bases. Germline V lookup: CDR1 SGHRS, CDR2 YFSETQ. Losses at the gene ends were 4 bases for V and 1 base for J; bases not matched to a gene: 8. The CDR3 has 16 residues. In nucleotides, the CDR3 is TGCGCCAGCAGCCCCCGACAGGGGGTTTTCCAAGAGACCCAGTACTTC. Its translation: CASSPRQGVFQETQYF.

The rearrangement joins TRBV4-2 to TRBJ2-1, with a weak D call TRBD1 (6 bases). Trimming took 1 base from V and 4 from J, leaving 17 bases between them. The CDR3 consists of 17 residues. CDR1 is LGHNA, CDR2 YNFKEQ, per germline. The CDR3 here is CASSQGGVGGLYNEQFF. CDR3 DNA: TGTGCCAGCAGCCAAGGGGGTGTAGGGGGTCTTTACAATGAGCAGTTCTTC.

This clonotype showed up just a few times. J is TRBJ2-5 and V is TRBV6-5, with 15 bases that match TRBD2. The J call may be incorrect, as the DNA end agrees better with TRBJ2-7. The CDR3 covers 19 residues. Germline CDR1 and CDR2: MNHEY and SVGAGI. The CDR3 nucleotides are TGTGCCAGCAGTTCCGAACCCGGGACTAGCGGGAGGCTCACCTACGAGCAGTACTTC. It is translated as CASSSEPGTSGRLTYEQYF.

The sample holds a few counts of this clonotype. The DNA for the CDR3 is TGTGCCAGCAGGAAACAGGGGGCGTCCACAGATACGCAGTATTTT. Its translation is CASRKQGASTDTQYF. The gene calls are TRBV28 and TRBJ2-3; 9 positions match TRBD1. Germline CDR1 and CDR2: MDHEN and SYDVKM. V trimming: 6 bases; J trimming: 2 bases; junction bases outside the gene matches: 6. This CDR3 region has 15 residues. The full variable domain, completed using reference TRBV28 and TRBJ2-3, is DVKVTQSSRYLVKRTGEKVFLECVQDMDHENMFWYRQDPGLGLRLIYFSYDVKMKEKGDIPEGYSVSREKKERFSLILESASTNQTSMYLCASRKQGASTDTQYFGPGTRLTVL.

This clonotype was detected once. CDR3 coding DNA: TGTGCCAGCAGCGTAGGCCGGAAGGGGGGGGCTGGCTACACCTTC. Translating gives CASSVGRKGGAGYTF. V is TRBV9 and J is TRBJ1-2; the D gene is possibly TRBD1 (6 bases). The CDR3 totals 15 residues. Germline assignment: CDR1 SGDLS and CDR2 YYNGEE. Trimming left V 0 bases short and J 7 bases short, with 16 bases between.

The rearrangement uses TRBV7-7 and TRBJ2-2; 8 nucleotides align to TRBD1. CDR1 is SSHAT and CDR2 is FNYEAQ in the germline V gene (reference sequence). The V and J ends lost 3 bases and 4 bases, in that order; junction bases with no gene match: 4. The CDR3 spans 15 residues. CDR3 protein: CASSFQGAGTGELFF. In nucleotides, the CDR3 is TGTGCCAGCAGCTTCCAGGGGGCTGGCACCGGGGAGCTGTTTTTT.

J is TRBJ2-3 and V is TRBV12-3 or TRBV12-4; 10 bases are a match to TRBD1. V trimming: 10 bases; J trimming: 5 bases; junction bases outside the gene matches: 12. The CDR3 has 15 amino acids. CDR3 DNA: TGTGCCACCGAAGCCGGGACAGGGGTGATAGATACGCAGTATTTT. The encoded protein is CATEAGTGVIDTQYF.

The chain uses TRBV7-2 and TRBJ1-5, with TRBD1 matching 7 bases. Germline lookup yields CDR1 SGHTA and CDR2 FQGNSA. V lost 1 base to trimming and J lost 7 bases; unmatched junction nucleotides: 7. This CDR3 is built from 15 residues. The CDR3 DNA follows: TGTGCCAGCAGCTTAGATGGACAGGTTCAGCAGCCCCAGCATTTT. Its translation is CASSLDGQVQQPQHF. The full variable domain, completed using reference TRBV7-2 and TRBJ1-5, is GAGVSQSPSNKVTEKGKDVELRCDPISGHTALYWYRQSLGQGLEFLIYFQGNSAPDKSGLPSDRFSAERTGGSVSTLTIQRTQQEDSAVYLCASSLDGQVQQPQHFGDGTRLSIL.

The chain combines TRBV3-1 with TRBJ1-4; D ambiguous. Trimming pared 4 bases from V and 0 bases from J, leaving 12 bases between. The CDR3 consists of 16 residues. Germline loops: CDR1 LGHDT, CDR2 YNNKEL (reference sequence). The CDR3 DNA reads as TGTGCCAGCAGCCCCCTAGGTACAGCAACTAATGAAAAACTGTTTTTT. Translation gives CASSPLGTATNEKLFF.

The chain combines TRBV10-3 with TRBJ2-3, with TRBD2 as a possible D gene (6 bases). The CDR3 has 14 amino acids. Germline assignment: CDR1 ENHRY and CDR2 SYGVKD. Trimming shortened V by 2 bases and J by 3 bases, and 9 bases separated the two germline ends. This CDR3 reads CAISETLATDTQYF. The CDR3 bases are TGTGCCATCAGTGAGACACTAGCAACAGATACGCAGTATTTT.

Notes on this clonotype: This may stem from a read error, because a much larger clone lies one nucleotide away. As DNA, the CDR3 is TGTGCCAGCAGCGCTGGGGGAGACAGATCCCCGGACGAGCAGTACTTC. Translating it yields CASSAGGDRSPDEQYF. The V gene is TRBV25-1, the J gene TRBJ2-7; the D gene could be TRBD1 or TRBD2 (5 bases each). The CDR3 sequence is 16 residues long. Germline loops: CDR1 MGHDK, CDR2 SYGVNS. The V end was cut by 6 bases, the J end by 5 bases, with 23 bases between.